Listed below are T cell receptor beta chains from one sample, sequenced in a study of CD8 T cells in Susac syndrome. TCRdb ran MiXCR on the immunoSEQ multiplex PCR reads and lists one entry per CDR3 protein. The sample has about 200,000 distinct CDR3 sequences, nearly 95% seen once. The sample consisted of CD4+ T cells from PBMCs. These receptors came from a human donor with multiple sclerosis. Each CDR3 is given with its conserved first and last residue. D genes are given only for firm matches. Some rows mark clone size as missing; the rest say once, few, many or name a class of expanded clone.

- | TRBJ2-7 | - | TRBV5-6 | CASSLANGAGEYF | TGTGCCAGCAGCTTGGCGAACGGGGCAGGGGAGTACTTC
- | TRBJ2-5 | TRBD2 | TRBV5-1 | CASSLTSGQETQYF | TGCGCCAGCAGCTTGACTAGCGGTCAAGAGACCCAGTACTTC
- | TRBJ2-3 | - | TRBV20-1 | CSAKGGTSTDTQYF | TGCAGTGCTAAGGGGGGGACTAGCACAGATACGCAGTATTTT
once | TRBJ1-2 | TRBD1 | TRBV29-1 | CSVGQGTLGYTF | TGCAGCGTTGGACAGGGTACCCTAGGCTACACCTTC
- | TRBJ1-1 | - | TRBV29-1 | CSVDQGTEAFF | TGCAGCGTCGACCAGGGGACTGAAGCTTTCTTT
- | TRBJ2-2 | - | TRBV3-1 | CASSQNTGELFF | TGTGCCAGCAGCCAAAACACCGGGGAGCTGTTTTTT
- | TRBJ1-1 | - | TRBV29-1 | CSVQFRGMKTEAFF | TGCAGCGTTCAATTCAGGGGCATGAAAACTGAAGCTTTCTTT
- | TRBJ2-1 | TRBD2 | TRBV4-1 | CASSRPTSGTYNEQFF | TGCGCCAGCAGCCGCCCGACTAGCGGGACCTACAATGAGCAGTTCTTC
- | TRBJ2-1 | TRBD2 | TRBV11-2 | CASSLTSGPYNEQFF | TGTGCCAGCAGCTTAACTAGCGGTCCCTACAATGAGCAGTTCTTC
- | TRBJ2-3 | TRBD2 | TRBV5-4 | CASSFASGGLSDTQYF | TGTGCCAGCAGCTTCGCTAGCGGGGGACTGTCAGATACGCAGTATTTT
- | TRBJ2-3 | TRBD2 | TRBV19 | CASRRTRDGRATQYF | TGTGCCAGTAGGAGAACTCGGGACGGGAGGGCTACGCAGTATTTT
- | TRBJ2-7 | - | TRBV20-1 | CSASPPILYEQYF | TGCAGTGCTAGCCCCCCTATCCTCTACGAGCAGTACTTC
- | TRBJ2-4 | - | TRBV30 | CASQIGGGLGIQYF | TGTGCCTCACAGATCGGAGGAGGGCTCGGCATTCAGTACTTC
- | TRBJ2-1 | TRBD2 | TRBV9 | CASSGDEGTSGRAGEQFF | TGTGCCAGCAGCGGTGATGAAGGGACTAGCGGGAGGGCGGGTGAGCAGTTCTTC
- | TRBJ2-4 | - | TRBV11-2 | CASSFSQGRNIQYF | TGTGCCAGCAGCTTTTCGCAAGGGAGAAACATTCAGTACTTC
- | TRBJ2-4 | TRBD2 | TRBV7-2 | CASSSSPPSGAKNIQYF | TGTGCCAGCAGCTCTAGTCCGCCTAGCGGTGCCAAAAACATTCAGTACTTC
- | TRBJ2-7 | - | TRBV15 | CATSRGGAVRGLYEQYF | TGTGCCACCAGCAGAGGAGGGGCAGTTAGGGGACTCTACGAGCAGTACTTC
once | TRBJ2-1 | TRBD2 | TRBV3-1 | CASSHREGNEQFF | TGTGCCAGCAGCCACAGGGAGGGCAATGAGCAGTTCTTC
once | TRBJ2-5 | - | TRBV5-1 | CASSQEGQQETQYF | TGCGCCAGCAGCCAGGAGGGACAGCAAGAGACCCAGTACTTC
- | TRBJ2-1 | TRBD2 | TRBV6-6 | CASLWRELDEQFF | TGTGCCAGTCTCTGGCGGGAGTTGGATGAGCAGTTCTTC
- | TRBJ2-1 | TRBD2 | TRBV19 | CASSVPGLPGDEQFF | TGTGCCAGTAGTGTTCCGGGACTACCTGGGGATGAGCAGTTCTTC
- | TRBJ2-1 | TRBD2 | TRBV27 | CASSSGGLRDEQFF | TGTGCCAGCAGTTCGGGGGGACTGCGGGATGAGCAGTTCTTC
- | TRBJ1-1 | - | TRBV12-5 | CASGSRGGQGTEAFF | TGTGCTAGTGGTTCCCGAGGGGGTCAGGGCACTGAAGCTTTCTTT
few | TRBJ1-6 | - | TRBV27 | CASSLRQSNSPLHF | TGTGCCAGCAGTCTTCGACAGTCCAATTCACCCCTCCACTTT